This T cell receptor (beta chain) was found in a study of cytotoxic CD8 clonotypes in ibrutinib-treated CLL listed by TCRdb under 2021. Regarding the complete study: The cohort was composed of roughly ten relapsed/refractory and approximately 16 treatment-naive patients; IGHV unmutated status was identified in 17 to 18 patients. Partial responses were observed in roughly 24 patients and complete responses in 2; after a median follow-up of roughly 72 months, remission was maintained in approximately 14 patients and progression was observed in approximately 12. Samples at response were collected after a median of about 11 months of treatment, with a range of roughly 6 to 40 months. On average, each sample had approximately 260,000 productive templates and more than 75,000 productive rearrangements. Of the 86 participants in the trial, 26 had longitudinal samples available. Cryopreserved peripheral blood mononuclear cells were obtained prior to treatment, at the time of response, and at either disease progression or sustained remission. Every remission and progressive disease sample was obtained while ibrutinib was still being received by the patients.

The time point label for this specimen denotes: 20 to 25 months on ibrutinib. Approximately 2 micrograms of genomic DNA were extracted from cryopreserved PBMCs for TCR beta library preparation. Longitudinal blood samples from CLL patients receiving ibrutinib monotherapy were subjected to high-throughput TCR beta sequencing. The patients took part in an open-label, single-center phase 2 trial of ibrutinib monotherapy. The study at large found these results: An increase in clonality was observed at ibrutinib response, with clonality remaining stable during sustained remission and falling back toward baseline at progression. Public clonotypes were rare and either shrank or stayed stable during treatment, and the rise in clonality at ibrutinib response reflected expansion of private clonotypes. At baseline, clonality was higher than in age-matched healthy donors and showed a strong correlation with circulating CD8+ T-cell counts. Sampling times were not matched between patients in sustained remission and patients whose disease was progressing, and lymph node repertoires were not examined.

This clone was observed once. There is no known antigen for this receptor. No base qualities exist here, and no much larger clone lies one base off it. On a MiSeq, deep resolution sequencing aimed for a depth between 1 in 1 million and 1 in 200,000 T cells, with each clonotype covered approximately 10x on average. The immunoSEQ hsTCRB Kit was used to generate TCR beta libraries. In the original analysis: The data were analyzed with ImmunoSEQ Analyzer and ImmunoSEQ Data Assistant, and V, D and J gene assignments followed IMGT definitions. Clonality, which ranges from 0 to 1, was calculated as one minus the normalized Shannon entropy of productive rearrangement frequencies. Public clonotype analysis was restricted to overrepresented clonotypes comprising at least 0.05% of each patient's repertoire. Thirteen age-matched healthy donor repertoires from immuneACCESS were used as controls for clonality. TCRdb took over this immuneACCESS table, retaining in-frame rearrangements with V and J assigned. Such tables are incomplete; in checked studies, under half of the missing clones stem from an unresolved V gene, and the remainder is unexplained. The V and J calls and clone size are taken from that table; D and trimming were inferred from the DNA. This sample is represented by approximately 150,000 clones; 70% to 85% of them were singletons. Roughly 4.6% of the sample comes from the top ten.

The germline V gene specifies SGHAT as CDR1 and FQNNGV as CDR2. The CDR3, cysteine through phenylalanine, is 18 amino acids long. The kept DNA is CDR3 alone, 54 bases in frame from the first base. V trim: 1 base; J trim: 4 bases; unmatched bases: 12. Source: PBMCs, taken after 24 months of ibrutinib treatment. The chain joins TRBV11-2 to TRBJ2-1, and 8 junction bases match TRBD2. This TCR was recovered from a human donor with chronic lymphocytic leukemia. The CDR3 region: CASSLARLAGVLYNEQFF. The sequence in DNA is TGTGCCAGCAGCTTAGCCCGGCTAGCGGGTGTACTTTACAATGAGCAGTTCTTC.